A selection of T cell receptor beta chains follows, all from one sample in a study of blood T cell repertoires in COVID-19. TCRdb's copy holds only in-frame clones and misses some; the assay was immunoSEQ multiplex PCR. The data show fewer than 45,000 clones, about 90% seen once. The specimen sequenced was peripheral blood. These receptors came from a man aged 60-69 years with active or convalescent COVID-19. Both conserved end residues are part of each CDR3. The order of the fields is J gene, D gene, CDR3 length, clone size, V gene, CDR3 protein, CDR3 DNA. The D gene is left open where the match is weak. Clone size appears in some rows only: once, few, many, or a class for an expanded clone.

>TRBJ2-5|TRBD1|15|.|TRBV9
CASSGQGREQETQYF
TGTGCCAGCAGCGGACAGGGTAGGGAACAAGAGACCCAGTACTTC
>TRBJ1-4|.|17|.|TRBV18
CASSPQPITGTNEKLFF
TGTGCCAGCTCACCTCAACCCATTACAGGGACTAATGAAAAACTGTTTTTT
>TRBJ2-3|TRBD1|15|once|TRBV7-9
CASSSGQGAGDTQYF
TGTGCCAGCAGCTCGGGACAGGGGGCCGGAGATACGCAGTATTTT
>TRBJ1-2|TRBD1|15|.|TRBV6-5
CASSSGTGAIYGYTF
TGTGCCAGCAGTTCCGGGACAGGGGCGATCTATGGCTACACCTTC
>TRBJ2-2|TRBD1|13|.|TRBV2
CADSKGATGELFF
TGTGCCGATTCGAAGGGGGCCACGGGGGAGCTGTTTTTT
>TRBJ2-1|.|14|.|TRBV6-5
CASEPGLVYNEQFF
TGTGCCAGTGAGCCGGGACTGGTGTACAATGAGCAGTTCTTC
>TRBJ2-7|.|13|few|TRBV27
CASSPAASYEQYF
TGTGCCAGCAGTCCAGCGGCATCCTACGAGCAGTACTTC
>TRBJ2-7|.|14|.|TRBV5-1
CASSLDSGFYEQYF
TGCGCCAGCAGCTTGGATTCGGGATTCTACGAGCAGTACTTC
>TRBJ2-3|TRBD1|15|.|TRBV11-2
CASSSGQLTTDTQYF
TGTGCCAGCAGCTCGGGACAGCTAACAACAGATACGCAGTATTTT
>TRBJ2-7|TRBD1|14|once|TRBV7-2
CASSEHRGLDEQYF
TGTGCCAGCAGCGAACACAGGGGGCTCGACGAGCAGTACTTC
>TRBJ2-3|.|15|.|TRBV10-3
CAISESTTSTDTQYF
TGTGCCATCAGTGAGTCGACGACAAGCACAGATACGCAGTATTTT
>TRBJ2-5|.|16|once|TRBV5-5
CASSPDLNRVQETQYF
TGTGCCAGCAGCCCTGACCTTAACAGGGTCCAAGAGACCCAGTACTTC
>TRBJ2-7|TRBD2|15|.|TRBV4-2
CASSQTLADSYEQYF
TGTGCCAGCAGCCAAACACTAGCGGATTCCTACGAGCAGTACTTC
>TRBJ2-1|.|13|.|TRBV28
CASSPPPGNEQFF
TGTGCCAGCAGTCCCCCGCCAGGGAATGAGCAGTTCTTC
>TRBJ2-3|TRBD1|14|.|TRBV5-1
CASSPDRGTDTQYF
TGCGCCAGCAGCCCAGACAGGGGAACAGATACGCAGTATTTT
>TRBJ2-2|.|16|once|TRBV5-4
CASSLGAGAPTGELFF
TGTGCCAGCAGCTTGGGGGCGGGGGCGCCCACCGGGGAGCTGTTTTTT
>TRBJ1-5|.|13|.|TRBV2
CASSWRVNQPQHF
TGTGCCAGCAGTTGGCGGGTAAACCAGCCCCAGCATTTT
>TRBJ1-5|TRBD1|15|.|TRBV5-1
CASRPTGGPNQPQHF
TGCGCCAGCAGACCCACAGGGGGCCCCAATCAGCCCCAGCATTTT
>TRBJ2-1|TRBD2|15|.|TRBV19
CASTPYEAGWGEQFF
TGTGCCAGTACCCCCTATGAAGCGGGATGGGGTGAGCAGTTCTTC
>TRBJ2-7|.|14|.|TRBV5-1
CASSEAVSSYEQYF
TGCGCCAGCAGCGAGGCAGTGAGCTCCTACGAGCAGTACTTC
>TRBJ2-2|TRBD1|15|.|TRBV28
CASRTGQGRDGELFF
TGTGCCAGCAGAACCGGACAGGGTCGGGACGGGGAGCTGTTTTTT
>TRBJ1-6|.|15|once|TRBV2
CASSGMTGLYSPLHF
TGTGCCAGCAGTGGAATGACAGGCCTTTATTCACCCCTCCACTTT
>TRBJ2-7|TRBD1|15|.|TRBV5-1
CASSFDRADLYEQYF
TGCGCCAGCAGCTTTGACAGGGCGGACTTATACGAGCAGTACTTC
>TRBJ2-1|.|15|.|TRBV9
CASSVSGSSYNEQFF
TGTGCCAGCAGCGTTAGCGGAAGCTCCTACAATGAGCAGTTCTTC
>TRBJ2-3|TRBD2|16|.|TRBV29-1
CSVEDLDSGRLDTQYF
TGCAGCGTTGAAGATCTTGACAGCGGGAGATTAGATACGCAGTATTTT
>TRBJ1-1|.|15|.|TRBV5-6
CASRQTGGLNTEAFF
TGTGCCAGCAGACAAACGGGTGGGTTGAACACTGAAGCTTTCTTT
>TRBJ2-6|.|13|.|TRBV3-1/TRBV3-2
CASSHSGANVLTF
TGTGCCAGCAGTCACTCTGGGGCCAACGTCCTGACTTTC
>TRBJ1-5|.|15|.|TRBV2
CASKSADRPNQPQHF
TGTGCCAGCAAGTCCGCGGACAGACCGAATCAGCCCCAGCATTTT
>TRBJ2-1|.|13|.|TRBV2
CASLVSRYNEQFF
TGTGCCAGCCTTGTCTCGCGTTACAATGAGCAGTTCTTC
>TRBJ1-1|TRBD1|15|once|TRBV9
CASSLTGSGVTEAFF
TGTGCCAGCAGCCTGACAGGGTCTGGGGTCACTGAAGCTTTCTTT
>TRBJ1-1|.|13|.|TRBV11-1
CASSFNFEAEAFF
TGTGCCAGCAGCTTTAATTTCGAGGCTGAAGCTTTCTTT
>TRBJ2-5|TRBD1|16|.|TRBV9
CASSVRAGGLEETQYF
TGTGCCAGCAGCGTCCGAGCAGGGGGCCTCGAAGAGACCCAGTACTTC
>TRBJ2-7|TRBD2|16|few|TRBV5-6
CASSEGLAGVLAEQYF
TGTGCCAGCAGCGAAGGACTAGCGGGAGTTTTAGCCGAGCAGTACTTC
>TRBJ2-5|.|14|.|TRBV7-2
CASSQGGDLETQYF
TGTGCCAGCAGCCAAGGGGGAGATTTAGAGACCCAGTACTTC
>TRBJ2-6|.|14|.|TRBV5-1
CASSLIFGANVLTF
TGCGCCAGCAGCTTGATATTTGGGGCCAACGTCCTGACTTTC
>TRBJ1-3|TRBD1|21|hyperexpanded|TRBV23-1
CASSQPNRGAPVTYSGNTIYF
TGCGCCAGCAGTCAACCTAACAGGGGCGCGCCCGTTACTTACTCTGGAAACACCATATATTTT
>TRBJ2-7|.|14|.|TRBV5-1
CASSLGLTDYEQYF
TGCGCCAGCAGCTTGGGACTAACCGACTACGAGCAGTACTTC
>TRBJ2-2|TRBD2|13|.|TRBV6-5
CASQSGSSGELFF
TGTGCCAGCCAGAGCGGGAGTTCCGGGGAGCTGTTTTTT
>TRBJ2-2|TRBD1|15|few|TRBV24-1
CATSTGGLNTGELFF
TGTGCCACCAGTACAGGGGGCCTTAACACCGGGGAGCTGTTTTTT
>TRBJ2-1|TRBD2|15|.|TRBV2
CASSLDLAGNNEQFF
TGTGCCAGCAGTCTGGACTTAGCGGGGAACAATGAGCAGTTCTTC
>TRBJ1-1|.|12|few|TRBV29-1
CSVSSGWTEAFF
TGCAGCGTATCCTCAGGGTGGACTGAAGCTTTCTTT